The text below deals with one TCR beta chain. No antigen is known for it. This CDR3 has 10 amino acids. CDR1 SQVTM and CDR2 ANQGSEA come from the germline V gene. V gave up 7 bases and J gave up 5 bases, with 8 bases separating them. In TCRdb, the 5' RACE reads were re-called with MiXCR into one record per CDR3 protein. The sample carries tens of thousands of distinct CDR3 sequences, roughly 7.2% recorded once. This sample was included in a study of spatial heterogeneity in lung cancer. About the study: A consistent excess of beta-chain over alpha-chain sequences was detected. Study-wide results and limits: Detection of ubiquitous tumor TCRs in blood was higher at resection than follow-up.

Time point specified: sample taken at primary tumor resection. Specimen: PBMCs, collected at surgery. The chain links TRBV29-1 to TRBJ2-5, with D tentatively TRBD1 (5 bases). The source of this sequence is a male donor with early-stage non-small cell lung cancer. The CDR3 region is CSGTLETQYF. The DNA for the CDR3 is TGCAGCGGGACACTGGAGACCCAGTACTTC.